This T cell receptor beta chain is from a study of tumor and adjacent non-tumor tissue in lung cancer (dated by TCRdb to about 2018). Describing the broader study: Of the cohort, eleven to twelve patients had adenocarcinoma, 2 had squamous cell carcinoma and 1 had small cell lung cancer. A total of some 130,000,000 productive TCRbeta reads were generated by sequencing, corresponding to an average of roughly 4 million reads per sample. Ages among the approximately 15 patients ranged from about 31 to 80 years, there were about ten men and 5 women, and disease was at TNM stage I to III. The study compared bulk TCRbeta repertoires between lung tumor tissue and matched distant non-tumor lung tissue from approximately 14 lung cancer patients. TCRbeta CDR3 sequencing was performed on thirty paired specimens, with one tumor sample and one normal lung sample collected per patient. Study-level results and caveats: Because peripheral blood was not sequenced, blood TCRbeta repertoires in the lung cancer patients of the study were not examined. In normal lung, the top 100 clones accounted for a significantly larger cumulative share of the repertoire than in tumor tissue. Significantly higher TCR diversity was found in younger patients, and higher tumor TCR diversity was associated with shorter overall and disease-free survival. Neither the sequencing platform nor unique molecular identifiers are mentioned in the methods. The cohort had only about 16 patients, and the authors noted that larger samples and more detailed clinical data are needed. TCR diversity (inverse Simpson) was significantly higher in tumor than in normal lung tissue (roughly 430 vs 170, P = 0.0075, Mann-Whitney U test).

There are 16 amino acids in the CDR3, from cysteine to phenylalanine inclusive. Kept here is only the CDR3 DNA, which spans 48 bases and is read in frame from base 1. Taken from the germline V gene, the CDR1 and CDR2 loops are MNHNS and SASEGT. RNA was isolated from bulk, unsorted tissue, and RNA quality was assessed with a NanoDrop ND-1000 and an Agilent 2100. The normal lung samples consisted of distant non-tumor tissue collected more than 3 cm from the tumor edge. The donors were newly diagnosed lung cancer patients admitted for thoracic surgery in China from August to November 2014 who had not received prior chemotherapy. Patients with previous radiotherapy or chemotherapy, or with another concurrent cancer, were excluded from the study. Surgical tissue pieces of 1-2 cm3 were preserved in RNAlater solution and stored at -80 °C until use. The library came from multiplex PCR. Sequencing relied on an Illumina HiSeq 2500. Following protocols modified from ARM-PCR, the researchers constructed TCRbeta libraries through three rounds of nested PCR with primers (Table S4). Before sequencing, PCR products of 200-500 bp were cut from the gel and purified using the QIAquick gel extraction kit. Regarding the original processing steps: Trimmomatic was used to clean the reads, FLASH merged the cleaned reads into complete CDR3 sequences, and MiTCR assigned the sequences to V(D)J germline segments. Clonal diversity was calculated as the inverse Simpson's index using VDJtools. A read counted as productive if the sequence was in-frame and lacked a premature stop codon. TCRdb passed the public sequencing reads through fastp at Q25 and MiXCR, retaining productive beta sequences. Under each unique CDR3 protein, matching rows form one entry showing the most common genes and DNA. The V and J calls and clone size come from TCRdb's table, not from the authors' own analysis. The sample has 50,000 or so distinct CDR3 sequences on record, about 79% of them singletons. In total, the top ten clones hold 20% to 25% of the sample.

On this clonotype itself: The antigen this receptor binds is unknown. Compared with germline, one end of the junction differs, possibly owing to a read error.

This TCR came from a woman in her fifties or sixties with non-small cell lung cancer. Recombination linked TRBV6-1 to TRBJ2-5; TRBD2 fits 13 bases in the junction. The sequenced sample consisted of distant non-tumor lung tissue. This receptor carries the CDR3 CTSSEATSGGAQTHYF. Read as DNA, the sequence is TGTACCAGCAGTGAAGCAACTAGCGGGGGGGCTCAGACCCACTACTTC.